The clone carrying this T cell receptor beta chain was found many times. Its antigen is as yet unknown. These data come from a study of post-analysis software for immune sequencing data. About the study: Some patients lacked subtype; others had relapsing-remitting, secondary progressive or progressive-relapsing disease.

Trimming removed 7 bases from V and 3 bases from J; junction bases left unmatched: 12. CDR3 length: 15 amino acids. Germline V gene data show CDR1 as SGHTA and CDR2 as FQGNSA. Points from the study as a whole: Same-batch samples co-clustered strongly by F measure. Patients with multiple sclerosis recorded significantly lower normalized Chao1 diversity than controls, the study found. Relative to controls, patients had five TRBV segments at higher frequency, with TRBV5-6, TRBV5-1 and TRBV20-1 among these.

TCR beta cDNA libraries had unique molecular identifiers. T cells, 1 to 10 million of them, yielded a few hundred thousand cDNA molecules. TCRdb independently ran MiXCR on the PCR reads; one entry per CDR3 protein. The data hold some 690,000 distinct CDR3 sequences, with about 32% observed a single time. The sequence came from a girl aged 10-17 years with multiple sclerosis. Specimen: blood. This chain joins TRBV7-2 and TRBJ2-7, with 7 bases identical to TRBD2. The CDR3 DNA reads as TGTGCCAGCACCCTCGGCGGACTAGTGGTCTACGAGCAGTACTTC. Protein product: CASTLGGLVVYEQYF. Complete variable domain (other parts from reference TRBV7-2 and TRBJ2-7): GAGVSQSPSNKVTEKGKDVELRCDPISGHTALYWYRQSLGQGLEFLIYFQGNSAPDKSGLPSDRFSAERTGGSVSTLTIQRTQQEDSAVYLCASTLGGLVVYEQYFGPGTRLTVT.